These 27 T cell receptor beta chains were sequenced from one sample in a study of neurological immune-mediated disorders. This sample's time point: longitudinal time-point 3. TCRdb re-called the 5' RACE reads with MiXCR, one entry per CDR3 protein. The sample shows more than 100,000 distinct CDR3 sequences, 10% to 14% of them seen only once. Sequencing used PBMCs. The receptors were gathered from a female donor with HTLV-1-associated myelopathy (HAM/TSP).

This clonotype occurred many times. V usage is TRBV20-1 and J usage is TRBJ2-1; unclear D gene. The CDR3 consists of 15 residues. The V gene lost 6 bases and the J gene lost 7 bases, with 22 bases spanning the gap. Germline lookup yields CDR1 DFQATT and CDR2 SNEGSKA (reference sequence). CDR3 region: CSAPFGSNPSNEQFF. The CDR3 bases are TGCAGTGCCCCCTTTGGTTCAAATCCGTCGAATGAGCAGTTCTTC.

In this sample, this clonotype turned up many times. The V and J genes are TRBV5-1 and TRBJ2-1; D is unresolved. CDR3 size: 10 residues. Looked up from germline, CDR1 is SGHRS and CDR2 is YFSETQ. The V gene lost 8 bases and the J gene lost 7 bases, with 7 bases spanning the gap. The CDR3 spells CARMKNEQFF. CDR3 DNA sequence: TGCGCCAGGATGAAAAATGAGCAGTTCTTC.

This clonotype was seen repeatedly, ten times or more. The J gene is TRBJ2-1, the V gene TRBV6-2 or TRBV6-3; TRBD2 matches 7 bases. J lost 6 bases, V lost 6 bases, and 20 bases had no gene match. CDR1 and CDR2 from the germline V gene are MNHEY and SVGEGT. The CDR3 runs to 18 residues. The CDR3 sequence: CASSRLARGAGESNEQFF. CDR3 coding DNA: TGTGCCAGCAGCCGCCTCGCGAGGGGCGCGGGGGAGAGCAATGAGCAGTTCTTC.

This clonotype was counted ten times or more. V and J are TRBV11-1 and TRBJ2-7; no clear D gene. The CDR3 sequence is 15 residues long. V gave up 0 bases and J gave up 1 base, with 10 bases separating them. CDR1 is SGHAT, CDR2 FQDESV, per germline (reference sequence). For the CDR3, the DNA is TGTGCCAGCAGCTTAGCGCCGGGCCAATCCTACGAGCAGTACTTC. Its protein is CASSLAPGQSYEQYF.

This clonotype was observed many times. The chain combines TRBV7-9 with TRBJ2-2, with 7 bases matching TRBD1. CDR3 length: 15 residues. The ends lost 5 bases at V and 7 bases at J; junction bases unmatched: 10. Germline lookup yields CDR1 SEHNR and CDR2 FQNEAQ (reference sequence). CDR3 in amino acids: CASSVDRAWGGELFF. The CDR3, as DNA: TGTGCCAGCAGCGTCGACAGGGCTTGGGGCGGGGAGCTGTTTTTT.

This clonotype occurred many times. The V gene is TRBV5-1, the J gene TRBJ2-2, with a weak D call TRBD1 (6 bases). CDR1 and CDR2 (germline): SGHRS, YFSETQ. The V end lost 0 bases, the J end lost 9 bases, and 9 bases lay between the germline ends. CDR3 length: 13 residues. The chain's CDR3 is CASSLEGERELFF. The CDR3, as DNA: TGCGCCAGCAGCTTGGAGGGGGAGAGGGAGCTGTTTTTT.

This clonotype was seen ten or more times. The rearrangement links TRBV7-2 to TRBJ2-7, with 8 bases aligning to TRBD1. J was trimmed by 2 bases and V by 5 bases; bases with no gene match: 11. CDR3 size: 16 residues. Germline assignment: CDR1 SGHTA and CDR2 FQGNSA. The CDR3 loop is CASSPSWGTGTYEQYF. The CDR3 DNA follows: TGTGCCAGCAGCCCATCCTGGGGGACAGGTACCTACGAGCAGTACTTC.

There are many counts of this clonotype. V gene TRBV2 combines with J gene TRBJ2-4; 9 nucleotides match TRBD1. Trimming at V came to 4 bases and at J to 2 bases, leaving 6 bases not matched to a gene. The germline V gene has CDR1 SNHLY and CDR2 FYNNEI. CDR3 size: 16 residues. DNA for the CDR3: TGTGCCAGCAGTGTCCCGGGACAGGGAACCAAAAACATTCAGTACTTC. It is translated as CASSVPGQGTKNIQYF.

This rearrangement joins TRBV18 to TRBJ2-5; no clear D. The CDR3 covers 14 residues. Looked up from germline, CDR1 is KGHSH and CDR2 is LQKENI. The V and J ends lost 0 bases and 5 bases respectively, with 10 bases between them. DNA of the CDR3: TGTGCCAGCTCACCACCGCAGAGAGCGGAGACCCAGTACTTC. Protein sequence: CASSPPQRAETQYF.

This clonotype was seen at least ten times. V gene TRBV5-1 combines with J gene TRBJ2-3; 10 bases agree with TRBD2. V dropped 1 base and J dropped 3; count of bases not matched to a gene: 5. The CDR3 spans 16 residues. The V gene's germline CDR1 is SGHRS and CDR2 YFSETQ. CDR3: CASSLPSGGETDTQYF. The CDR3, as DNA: TGCGCCAGCAGCTTGCCTAGCGGGGGAGAGACAGATACGCAGTATTTT.

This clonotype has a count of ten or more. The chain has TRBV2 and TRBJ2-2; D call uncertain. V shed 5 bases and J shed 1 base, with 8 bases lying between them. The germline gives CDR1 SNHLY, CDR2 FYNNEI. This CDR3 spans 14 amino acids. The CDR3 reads CASSQEWNTGELFF. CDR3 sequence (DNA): TGTGCCAGCAGTCAGGAATGGAACACCGGGGAGCTGTTTTTT.

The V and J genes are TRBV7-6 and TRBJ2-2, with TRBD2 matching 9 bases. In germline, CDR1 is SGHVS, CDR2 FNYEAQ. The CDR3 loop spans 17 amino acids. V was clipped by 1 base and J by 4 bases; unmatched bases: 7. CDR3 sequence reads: CASSLVASGGSTGELFF. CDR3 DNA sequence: TGTGCCAGCAGCTTAGTTGCCAGCGGGGGGAGCACCGGGGAGCTGTTTTTT.

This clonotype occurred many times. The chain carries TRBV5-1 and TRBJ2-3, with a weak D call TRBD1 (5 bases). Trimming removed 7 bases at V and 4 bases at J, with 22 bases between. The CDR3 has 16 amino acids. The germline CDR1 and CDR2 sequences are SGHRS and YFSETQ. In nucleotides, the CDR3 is TGCGCCAGCGCCCTAAATGGGGTTGACAGAGCAGATACGCAGTATTTT. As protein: CASALNGVDRADTQYF.

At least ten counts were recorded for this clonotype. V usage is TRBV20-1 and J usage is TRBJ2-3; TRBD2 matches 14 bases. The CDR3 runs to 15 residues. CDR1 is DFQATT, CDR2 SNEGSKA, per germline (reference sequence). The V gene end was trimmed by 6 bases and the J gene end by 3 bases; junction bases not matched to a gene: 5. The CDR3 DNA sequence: TGCAGTGCACTGACTAGCGGGGGGGCGACAGATACGCAGTATTTT. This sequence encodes CSALTSGGATDTQYF.

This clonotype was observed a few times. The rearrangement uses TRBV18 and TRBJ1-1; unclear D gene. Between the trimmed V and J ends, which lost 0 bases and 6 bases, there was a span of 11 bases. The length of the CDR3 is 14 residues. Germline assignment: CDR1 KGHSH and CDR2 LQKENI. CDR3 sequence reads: CASSPPNGIPEAFF. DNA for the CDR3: TGTGCCAGCTCACCACCGAACGGGATCCCTGAAGCTTTCTTT.

DNA of the CDR3: TGTGCCAGCAGCCTCGACAGGTCCCCTGGCGTACCCCAGCATTTT. It is translated as CASSLDRSPGVPQHF. J is TRBJ1-5 and V is TRBV6-5; TRBD1 is a possible D gene (6 bases). Trimming cost V 6 bases and J 10 bases, with 22 bases left between them. The CDR3 length is 15 residues. The germline V gene has CDR1 MNHEY and CDR2 SVGAGI.

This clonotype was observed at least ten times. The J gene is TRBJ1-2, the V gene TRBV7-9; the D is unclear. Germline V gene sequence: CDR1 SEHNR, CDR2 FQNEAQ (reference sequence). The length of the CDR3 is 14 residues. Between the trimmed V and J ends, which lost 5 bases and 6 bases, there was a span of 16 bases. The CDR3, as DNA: TGTGCCAGCAGCGCACAAGGGCCGGTAGATGGCTACACCTTC. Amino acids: CASSAQGPVDGYTF.

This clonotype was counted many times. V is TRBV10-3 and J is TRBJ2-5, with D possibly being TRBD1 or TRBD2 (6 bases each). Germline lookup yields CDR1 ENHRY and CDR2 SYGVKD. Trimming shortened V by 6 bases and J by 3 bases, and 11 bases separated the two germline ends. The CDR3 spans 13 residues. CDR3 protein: CAIRQGGEETQYF. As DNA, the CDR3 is TGTGCCATCAGACAGGGAGGAGAAGAGACCCAGTACTTC.

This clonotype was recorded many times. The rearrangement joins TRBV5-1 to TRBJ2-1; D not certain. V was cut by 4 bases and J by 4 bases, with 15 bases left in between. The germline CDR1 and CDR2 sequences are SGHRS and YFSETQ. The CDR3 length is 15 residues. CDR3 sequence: CASSLLGQTYNEQFF. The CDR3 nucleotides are TGCGCCAGCAGCCTCCTCGGGCAGACGTACAATGAGCAGTTCTTC.

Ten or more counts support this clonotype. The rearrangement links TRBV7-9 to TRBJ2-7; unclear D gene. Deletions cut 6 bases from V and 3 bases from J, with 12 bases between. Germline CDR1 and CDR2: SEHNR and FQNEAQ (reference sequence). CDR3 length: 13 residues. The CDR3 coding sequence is TGTGCCAGCAGTATCACGGTGAACTACGAGCAGTACTTC. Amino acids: CASSITVNYEQYF.

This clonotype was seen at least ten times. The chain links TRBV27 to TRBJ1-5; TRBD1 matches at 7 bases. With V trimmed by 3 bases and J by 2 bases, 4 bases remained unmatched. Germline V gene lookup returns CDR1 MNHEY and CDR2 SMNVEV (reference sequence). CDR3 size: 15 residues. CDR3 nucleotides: TGTGCCAGCAGTTTCGTAGGGGGCGGCAATCAGCCCCAGCATTTT. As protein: CASSFVGGGNQPQHF.

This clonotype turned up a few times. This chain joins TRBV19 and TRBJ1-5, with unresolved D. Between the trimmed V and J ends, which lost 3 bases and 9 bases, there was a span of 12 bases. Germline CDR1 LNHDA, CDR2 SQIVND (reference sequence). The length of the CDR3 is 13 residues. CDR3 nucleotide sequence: TGTGCCAGTAGTATCGAGGAGGAAGGGCCCCAGCATTTT. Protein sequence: CASSIEEEGPQHF.

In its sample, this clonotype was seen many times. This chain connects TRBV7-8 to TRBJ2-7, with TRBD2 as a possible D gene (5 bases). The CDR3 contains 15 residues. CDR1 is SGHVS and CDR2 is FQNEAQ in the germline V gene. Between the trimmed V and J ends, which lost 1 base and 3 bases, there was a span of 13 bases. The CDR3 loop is CASSLGSTRGYEQYF. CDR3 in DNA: TGTGCCAGCAGCTTAGGTAGTACTAGAGGCTACGAGCAGTACTTC. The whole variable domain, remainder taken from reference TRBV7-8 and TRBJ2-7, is GAGVSQSPRYKVAKRGQDVALRCDPISGHVSLFWYQQALGQGPEFLTYFQNEAQLDKSGLPSDRFFAERPEGSVSTLKIQRTQQEDSAVYLCASSLGSTRGYEQYFGPGTRLTVT.

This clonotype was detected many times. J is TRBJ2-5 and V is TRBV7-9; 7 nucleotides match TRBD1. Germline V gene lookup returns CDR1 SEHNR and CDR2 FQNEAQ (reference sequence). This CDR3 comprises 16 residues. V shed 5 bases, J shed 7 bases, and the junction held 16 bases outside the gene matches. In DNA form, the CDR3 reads TGTGCCAGCAGCCCTTACCCCTCGGGACAGTTCGTGACCCAGTACTTC. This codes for CASSPYPSGQFVTQYF.

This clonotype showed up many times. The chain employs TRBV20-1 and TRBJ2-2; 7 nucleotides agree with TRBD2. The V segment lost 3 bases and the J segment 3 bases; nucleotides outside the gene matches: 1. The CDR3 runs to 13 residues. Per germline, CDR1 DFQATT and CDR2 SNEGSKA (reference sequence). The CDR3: CSARSGDTGELFF. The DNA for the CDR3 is TGCAGTGCTAGGAGCGGGGACACCGGGGAGCTGTTTTTT.

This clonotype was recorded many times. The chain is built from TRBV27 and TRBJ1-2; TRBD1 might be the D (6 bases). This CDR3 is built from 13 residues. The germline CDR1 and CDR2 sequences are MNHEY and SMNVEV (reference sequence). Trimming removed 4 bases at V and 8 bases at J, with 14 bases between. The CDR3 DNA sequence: TGTGCCAGCAGTTACCCGGGACAAAGCGGCTACACCTTC. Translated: CASSYPGQSGYTF.

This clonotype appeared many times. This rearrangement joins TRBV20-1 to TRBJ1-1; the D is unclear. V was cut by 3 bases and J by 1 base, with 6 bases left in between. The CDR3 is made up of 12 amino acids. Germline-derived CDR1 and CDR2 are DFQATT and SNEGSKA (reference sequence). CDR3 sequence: CSASSGNTEAFF. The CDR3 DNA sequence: TGCAGTGCTAGTAGCGGGAACACTGAAGCTTTCTTT.